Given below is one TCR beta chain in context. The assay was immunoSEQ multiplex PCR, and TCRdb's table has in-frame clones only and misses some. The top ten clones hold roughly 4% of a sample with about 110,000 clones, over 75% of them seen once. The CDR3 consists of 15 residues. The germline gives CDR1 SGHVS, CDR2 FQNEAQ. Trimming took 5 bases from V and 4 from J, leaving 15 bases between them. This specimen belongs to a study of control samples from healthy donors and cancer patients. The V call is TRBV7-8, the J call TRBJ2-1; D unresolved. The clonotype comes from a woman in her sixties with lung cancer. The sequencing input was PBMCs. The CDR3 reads CASSPYQVRYNEQFF. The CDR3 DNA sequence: TGTGCCAGCAGCCCCTACCAGGTTCGGTACAATGAGCAGTTCTTC.